Sequencing of this T cell receptor beta chain was carried out in a study of blood T cells in healthy people across ages. Regarding the study as a whole: Aged donors had fewer naive CD4+ cells and lower diversity than long-lived donors. A strong correlation was found between TCR beta diversity and the percentage of naive T cells.

The CDR3 consists of 13 residues. V dropped 7 bases and J dropped 0 bases, with 10 bases sitting between them. Germline CDR1 reads SQVTM; CDR2 reads ANQGSEA. As for this clonotype: Its antigen remains unidentified.

It was with a sample-barcoded 5' primer and a J-beta primer mix that a second PCR of about 6 to 12 cycles was run. The template-switch adaptor was a 5' adaptor with 12 random nucleotides. It tagged each cDNA molecule. TCRdb re-derived calls from the 5' RACE reads in MiXCR, one entry per CDR3 protein. The repertoire consists of approximately 730,000 distinct CDR3 sequences, with roughly 50% occurring once and the leading ten covering 40% to 50%. J is TRBJ2-4 and V is TRBV29-1; D may be TRBD1 (6 bases). The receptor was derived from a man aged 80 or over in good health. The sample taken for sequencing was blood. CDR3 region: CSATGLAKNIQYF. Written as DNA, the CDR3 is TGCAGCGCCACAGGGCTAGCCAAAAACATTCAGTACTTC.